Reported below is one TCR beta chain. The record originates from a study of blood T cells in healthy people across ages. Through a sample-barcoded 5' primer and a J-beta primer mix, a second PCR was run for roughly 6 to 11 cycles. Via MiXCR, TCRdb re-called the 5' RACE reads, giving one row per CDR3 protein. The sample holds about 1,400,000 distinct CDR3 sequences, approximately 63% seen once. CDR1 is MNHEY, CDR2 SVGAGI, per germline. Trimming took off 0 bases at V and 4 bases at J, with 9 bases between the two ends. The CDR3 is 14 residues long. V gene TRBV6-5 combines with J gene TRBJ1-2, with D hard to call. The TCR comes from a man younger than 30 in good health. The material sequenced was blood. The CDR3 spells CASSYSGLIYGYTF. The CDR3 nucleotides read TGTGCCAGCAGTTACTCGGGTCTAATCTATGGCTACACCTTC.